A selection of T cell receptor beta chains follows, all from one sample in a study of T cell responses to AZD1222 COVID-19 vaccine. TCRdb keeps only in-frame clones here, not all; method: immunoSEQ multiplex PCR. This sample has 150,000 to 200,000 clones, with 70% to 90% found just once. Here the sequenced sample was peripheral blood, taken 28 days after the second AZD1222 dose. The source is an adult who received the AZD1222 COVID-19 vaccine. CDR3s include the opening cysteine and the closing phenylalanine or tryptophan. The order of the fields is V gene, J gene, clone size, D gene, CDR3 protein, CDR3 DNA. A D gene is named only where the DNA matches it firmly. The listing skips clone size in some rows; elsewhere it reads once, few, many or a size class.

TRBV5-1	TRBJ2-3	-	-	CASSQSAGGNTDTQYF	TGCGCCAGCAGCCAGTCGGCGGGCGGGAACACAGATACGCAGTATTTT
TRBV9	TRBJ1-2	-	TRBD1	CASSGGGGVNYGYTF	TGTGCCAGCAGCGGTGGAGGGGGCGTCAACTATGGCTACACCTTC
TRBV11-2	TRBJ2-4	-	-	CASSLAGAKNIQYF	TGTGCCAGCAGCTTAGCAGGGGCCAAAAACATTCAGTACTTC
TRBV28	TRBJ2-5	-	-	CASSSRGQARETQYF	TGTGCCAGCAGTTCGCGAGGACAAGCTAGGGAGACCCAGTACTTC
TRBV30	TRBJ1-3	-	-	CAWTQAANTIYF	TGTGCCTGGACTCAGGCAGCAAACACCATATATTTT
TRBV7-9	TRBJ2-3	once	TRBD1	CASSSQGATTHTQYF	TGTGCCAGCAGCTCACAGGGGGCTACCACCCATACGCAGTATTTT
TRBV19	TRBJ1-1	-	TRBD1	CASSSGGHTEAFF	TGTGCCAGTTCTTCAGGGGGCCACACTGAAGCTTTCTTT
TRBV7-6	TRBJ2-7	-	-	CASSHPGAYEQYF	TGTGCCAGCAGCCATCCCGGGGCCTACGAGCAGTACTTC
TRBV5-1	TRBJ2-1	-	-	CASSPRGTYNEQFF	TGCGCCAGCAGCCCCCGGGGTACCTACAATGAGCAGTTCTTC
TRBV27	TRBJ2-2	-	TRBD1	CASSSLRTGMNTGELFF	TGTGCCAGCAGTTCCCTCAGGACAGGGATGAACACCGGGGAGCTGTTTTTT
TRBV23-1	TRBJ2-7	-	-	CASSQMQGSHEQYF	TGCGCCAGCAGTCAAATGCAGGGGTCCCACGAGCAGTACTTC
TRBV7-2	TRBJ2-5	once	TRBD2	CASSPRTSGRIGFETQYF	TGTGCCAGCAGCCCCCGGACTAGCGGGAGAATTGGGTTTGAGACCCAGTACTTC
TRBV7-9	TRBJ1-2	-	TRBD1	CASTNDRGNYGYTF	TGTGCCAGCACCAATGACAGGGGGAACTATGGCTACACCTTC
TRBV19	TRBJ1-1	-	-	CASSPLAGAHTEAFF	TGTGCCAGTAGTCCGCTTGCAGGGGCCCACACTGAAGCTTTCTTT
TRBV5-4	TRBJ2-2	-	-	CASGMPSTGNTGELFF	TGTGCCAGCGGGATGCCCTCGACCGGGAACACCGGGGAGCTGTTTTTT
TRBV19	TRBJ1-1	-	TRBD1	CASRGQGVNTEAFF	TGTGCCAGTAGGGGACAGGGCGTGAACACTGAAGCTTTCTTT
TRBV9	TRBJ1-1	-	-	CASSVSGAFGEAFF	TGTGCCAGCAGCGTCTCAGGTGCTTTTGGGGAAGCTTTCTTT
TRBV3-1/TRBV3-2	TRBJ1-3	few	-	CASSLQPTVSGNTIYF	TGTGCCAGCAGCCTTCAGCCTACAGTCTCTGGAAACACCATATATTTT
TRBV4-2	TRBJ2-7	-	TRBD2	CASSQDRLAGANEQYF	TGTGCCAGCAGCCAAGATAGACTAGCGGGAGCCAACGAGCAGTACTTC
TRBV7-2	TRBJ2-3	-	-	CASSRVGGADTQYF	TGTGCCAGCAGCAGGGTGGGTGGGGCAGATACGCAGTATTTT
TRBV9	TRBJ2-5	-	TRBD2	CASSDGTSGLKETQYF	TGTGCCAGCAGCGACGGGACTAGCGGGTTGAAAGAGACCCAGTACTTC
TRBV7-2	TRBJ2-7	-	-	CASSLSGGTVDEQYF	TGTGCCAGCAGCTTATCTGGCGGGACAGTCGACGAGCAGTACTTC
TRBV5-1	TRBJ2-1	-	TRBD2	CASSSRLAGVDEQFF	TGCGCCAGCAGCTCTCGACTAGCGGGAGTAGACGAGCAGTTCTTC
TRBV30	TRBJ1-1	-	-	CAWSESGNTEAFF	TGTGCCTGGAGCGAGTCAGGGAACACTGAAGCTTTCTTT
TRBV7-3	TRBJ2-2	-	-	CASSIWETGELFF	TGTGCCAGCAGCATCTGGGAAACCGGGGAGCTGTTTTTT
TRBV6-5	TRBJ1-5	-	-	CASSYEAVYQPQHF	TGTGCCAGCAGTTACGAGGCAGTTTATCAGCCCCAGCATTTT
TRBV4-2	TRBJ1-3	-	TRBD1	CASSQYWDSILNTIYF	TGTGCCAGCAGCCAATACTGGGACAGCATCTTAAACACCATATATTTT
TRBV2	TRBJ1-1	-	-	CASNPILHSEVRNTEAFF	TGTGCCAGCAACCCAATACTCCACTCCGAGGTGAGGAACACTGAAGCTTTCTTT
TRBV5-1	TRBJ2-3	-	-	CASSLAGLHTQYF	TGCGCCAGCAGCTTGGCAGGACTTCATACGCAGTATTTT
TRBV7-2	TRBJ1-2	few	-	CASSPDILRGYGYTF	TGTGCCAGCAGCCCAGATATCCTGCGGGGCTATGGCTACACCTTC
TRBV28	TRBJ1-1	-	-	CASTGTEAFF	TGTGCCAGCACGGGGACAGAAGCTTTCTTT
TRBV7-9	TRBJ1-2	once	-	CASSLVEYGYTF	TGTGCCAGCAGCTTAGTGGAATATGGCTACACCTTC
TRBV6-5	TRBJ1-4	-	-	CASSYYGTNEKLFF	TGTGCCAGCAGTTACTACGGCACCAATGAAAAACTGTTTTTT
TRBV25-1	TRBJ1-4	-	-	CASSDSGADWGTNEKLFF	TGTGCCAGCAGTGACTCTGGGGCCGACTGGGGAACTAATGAAAAACTGTTTTTT
TRBV6-6	TRBJ2-7	-	TRBD1	CASSRRTGQGSSYEQYF	TGTGCCAGCAGCCGACGGACAGGACAGGGCAGCTCCTACGAGCAGTACTTC
TRBV5-5	TRBJ1-5	-	-	CASSGSPGGNQPQHF	TGTGCCAGCAGTGGGTCACCCGGGGGTAATCAGCCCCAGCATTTT
TRBV7-2	TRBJ1-5	-	-	CASSLDAGNQPQHF	TGTGCCAGCAGCTTAGATGCCGGTAATCAGCCCCAGCATTTT
TRBV7-2	TRBJ2-1	-	-	CASTLDSISYNEQFF	TGTGCCAGCACCCTGGACAGTATCTCCTACAATGAGCAGTTCTTC
TRBV7-2	TRBJ2-1	-	-	CASSARQVYNEQFF	TGTGCCAGCAGCGCCAGACAGGTTTACAATGAGCAGTTCTTC
TRBV28	TRBJ2-5	-	TRBD2	CASSLGASGSRETQYF	TGTGCCAGCAGTTTAGGGGCTAGCGGGAGTAGGGAGACCCAGTACTTC
TRBV7-2	TRBJ2-7	-	TRBD2	CASSLVTSGGPYEQYF	TGTGCCAGCAGCTTAGTGACTAGCGGGGGCCCCTACGAGCAGTACTTC
TRBV5-1	TRBJ2-4	-	-	CASSLSGIQYF	TGCGCCAGCAGCTTGTCCGGGATTCAGTACTTC
TRBV6-2/TRBV6-3	TRBJ2-1	-	TRBD2	CASSYPGLAGGPNEQFF	TGTGCCAGCAGTTACCCCGGACTAGCGGGAGGGCCTAATGAGCAGTTCTTC
TRBV12-5	TRBJ1-1	-	TRBD1	CASGLTTGGITEAFF	TGTGCTAGTGGTTTGACGACAGGGGGCATTACTGAAGCTTTCTTT
TRBV6-5	TRBJ2-4	-	TRBD1	CASSYSTGVENIQYF	TGTGCCAGCAGTTACTCGACAGGGGTAGAAAACATTCAGTACTTC
TRBV21-1	TRBJ1-4	-	-	CASSKARGTSNGSGEKLFF	TGTGCCAGCAGCAAAGCGCGAGGGACAAGTAACGGTTCGGGTGAAAAACTGTTTTTT
TRBV18	TRBJ1-5	-	TRBD1	CASSPGQNVYQPQHF	TGTGCCAGCTCACCGGGACAGAATGTTTATCAGCCCCAGCATTTT
TRBV5-1	TRBJ1-1	-	-	CASSLGGSTEAFF	TGCGCCAGCAGCTTGGGGGGTAGCACTGAAGCTTTCTTT
TRBV11-2	TRBJ2-1	-	TRBD1	CASSLVTGGRNEQFF	TGTGCCAGCAGCTTAGTGACAGGGGGCAGGAATGAGCAGTTCTTC
TRBV2	TRBJ2-6	-	TRBD1	CASSQGGAGANVLTF	TGTGCCAGCAGTCAAGGGGGCGCTGGGGCCAACGTCCTGACTTTC
TRBV19	TRBJ2-1	-	-	CASRGRDRLWEQFF	TGTGCCAGTAGAGGCCGGGATCGGCTATGGGAGCAGTTCTTC
TRBV10-3	TRBJ2-1	-	TRBD1	CAISVTPTGDNEQFF	TGTGCCATCAGTGTCACCCCGACAGGGGACAATGAGCAGTTCTTC
TRBV2	TRBJ1-1	-	-	CASRAGTENTEAFF	TGTGCCAGCAGGGCCGGGACGGAGAACACTGAAGCTTTCTTT
TRBV28	TRBJ2-7	-	-	CASMLTGTQDEQYF	TGTGCCAGCATGCTAACCGGGACCCAAGACGAGCAGTACTTC
TRBV2	TRBJ2-1	once	TRBD2	CASSELPVLAGGNGFF	TGTGCCAGCAGTGAACTCCCGGTCTTAGCGGGAGGGAATGGGTTCTTC
TRBV9	TRBJ2-3	-	TRBD2	CASSVGGSGSTTDTQYF	TGTGCCAGCAGCGTAGGGGGTAGCGGGAGCACCACAGATACGCAGTATTTT
TRBV6-5	TRBJ1-5	-	-	CASSYSGPYSNQPQHF	TGTGCCAGCAGTTACTCAGGGCCCTATAGCAATCAGCCCCAGCATTTT
TRBV5-1	TRBJ2-7	-	TRBD1	CASSSDRIGEQYF	TGCGCCAGCAGCTCGGACAGGATCGGTGAGCAGTACTTC